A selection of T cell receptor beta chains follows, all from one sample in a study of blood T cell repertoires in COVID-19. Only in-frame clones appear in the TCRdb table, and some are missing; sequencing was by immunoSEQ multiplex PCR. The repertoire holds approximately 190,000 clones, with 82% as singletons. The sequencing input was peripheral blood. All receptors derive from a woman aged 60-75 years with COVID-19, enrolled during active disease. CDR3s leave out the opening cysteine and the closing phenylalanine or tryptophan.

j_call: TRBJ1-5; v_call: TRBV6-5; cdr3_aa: ASSYTTGGNNQPQH
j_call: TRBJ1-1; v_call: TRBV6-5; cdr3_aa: ASSYYEQANTEAF
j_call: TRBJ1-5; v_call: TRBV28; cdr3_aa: ASSTRQGGNQPQH
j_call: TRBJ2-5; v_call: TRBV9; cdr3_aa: ASSTYPLTGQSQETQY
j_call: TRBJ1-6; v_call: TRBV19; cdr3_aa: ASRGTGYSSLH
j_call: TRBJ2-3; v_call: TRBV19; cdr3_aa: ASKAGGSDTQY
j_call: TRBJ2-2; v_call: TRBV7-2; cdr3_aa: ASSSGDTGELF
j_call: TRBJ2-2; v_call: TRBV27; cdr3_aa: ASSTRQGLRAGELF
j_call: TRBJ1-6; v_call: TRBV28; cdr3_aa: ASSFLWDSFFNSPLH
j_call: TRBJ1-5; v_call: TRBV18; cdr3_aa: ASSPSQGADQPQH
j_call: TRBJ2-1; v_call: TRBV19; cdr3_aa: ASPGGLAGDNEQF
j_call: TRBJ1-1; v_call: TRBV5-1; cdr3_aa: ASSLDPSSGGEAF
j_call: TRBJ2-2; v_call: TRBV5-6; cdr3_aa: ASSFSLAGGYTGELF
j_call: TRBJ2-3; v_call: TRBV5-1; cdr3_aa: ASSSPGADTQY
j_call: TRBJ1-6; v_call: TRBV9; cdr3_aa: ASSEGTTSDPLH
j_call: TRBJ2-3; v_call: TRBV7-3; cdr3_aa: ASSLGTGLADTQY
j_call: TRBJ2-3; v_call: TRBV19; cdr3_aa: ASSGTGEGNLRQY
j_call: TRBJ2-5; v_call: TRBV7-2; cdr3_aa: ASSQTREETQY